This T cell receptor (beta chain) was sequenced in a study of T-cell reconstitution after alpha-beta-depleted transplantation in children. This CDR3 has 14 residues. CDR1 is SSHAT, CDR2 FNYEAQ, per germline (reference sequence). V was cut by 5 bases and J by 7 bases, with 17 bases left in between. This clonotype was seen ten or more times. Researchers prepared the TCRbeta library using unique molecular identifiers, the study reports. TCRdb independently ran MiXCR on the PCR reads; one entry per CDR3 protein. The table records over 150,000 distinct CDR3 sequences, under 8.5% of them present only once. The source is a boy aged 2-15 years with acute lymphoblastic leukemia, due to receive a stem cell transplant. The chain is built from TRBV7-7 and TRBJ2-5; D may correspond to TRBD1 or TRBD2 (5 bases each). The sample in question was PBMCs, obtained before TCRalphabeta/CD19-depleted stem cell transplant. The CDR3 is CASSIQGTDGTQYF. The CDR3 nucleotides are TGTGCCAGCAGCATACAAGGGACCGACGGGACCCAGTACTTC.